These 7 T cell receptor beta chains came from one sample sequenced in a study of blood T cell repertoires in COVID-19. Assay: immunoSEQ multiplex PCR; the TCRdb copy retains only in-frame clones and omits some. This sample has around 250,000 clones, with around 91% found just once. Sequenced sample: peripheral blood. The receptors stem from a woman aged 55 to 70 with COVID-19, enrolled during active disease.

The chain employs TRBV6-2 or TRBV6-3 and TRBJ2-7; D unclear. This CDR3 spans 12 amino acids. V lost 5 bases and J 2 bases, leaving 7 bases between the germline ends. Germline CDR1 is MNHEY and CDR2 is SVGEGT. For the CDR3, the DNA is TGTGCCAGCAGTCCCCGAGCCTACGAGCAGTACTTC. Its protein product is CASSPRAYEQYF.

This sequence joins TRBV7-2 and TRBJ1-2; D may be TRBD1 (5 bases). In germline, CDR1 is SGHTA, CDR2 FQGNSA. The CDR3 length is 15 residues. V lost 5 bases, J lost 3 bases, and 16 bases lay in between. CDR3 sequence reads: CASSPYPTAYYGYTF. Written as DNA, the CDR3 is TGTGCCAGCAGCCCTTACCCGACAGCCTACTATGGCTACACCTTC.

The sample holds one count of this clone. The chain employs TRBV9 and TRBJ2-1; 8 nucleotides agree with TRBD2. V trimming: 3 bases; J trimming: 8 bases; junction bases outside the gene matches: 10. Germline V gene sequence: CDR1 SGDLS, CDR2 YYNGEE. This CDR3 has 15 amino acids. CDR3 protein: CASSALGSGGYEQFF. The CDR3 bases are TGTGCCAGCAGCGCTCTGGGGAGCGGGGGCTATGAGCAGTTCTTC.

This clone was counted a single time. J is TRBJ2-5 and V is TRBV6-6; D remains unclear. The germline V and J ends were trimmed by 5 bases and 5 bases, with 9 bases remaining between them. Germline V gene data show CDR1 as MNHNY and CDR2 as SVGAGI (reference sequence). The CDR3 contains 12 residues. This CDR3 reads CASSTTRETQYF. The CDR3 DNA sequence: TGTGCCAGCAGTACGACTCGGGAGACCCAGTACTTC.

The V gene is TRBV6-5, the J gene TRBJ1-2, with 9 nucleotides matching TRBD1. Per the germline V gene, CDR1 is MNHEY and CDR2 is SVGAGI. Losses at the gene ends were 6 bases for V and 4 bases for J; bases not matched to a gene: 6. CDR3 length: 14 amino acids. The CDR3: CASRGQGILYGYTF. The CDR3 bases are TGTGCCAGCAGGGGACAGGGAATCCTCTATGGCTACACCTTC.

The CDR3 DNA follows: TGTGCCAGCAGCCGGACTAGCGGGGGCTCCTACGAGCAGTACTTC. It yields the protein CASSRTSGGSYEQYF. V is TRBV7-2 and J is TRBJ2-7; TRBD2 matches 13 bases. Germline assignment: CDR1 SGHTA and CDR2 FQGNSA. This CDR3 comprises 15 residues. V lost 5 bases, J lost 0 bases, and 1 base stayed unmatched.

This chain connects TRBV5-1 to TRBJ1-1; no firm D call. Per germline, CDR1 SGHRS and CDR2 YFSETQ. V was shortened by 2 bases and J by 5 bases, with 16 bases between the two germline ends. CDR3 length equals 15 residues. CDR3 in DNA: TGCGCCAGCAGCTTCAGGACTGGGGTGAGGACTGAAGCTTTCTTT. It translates to CASSFRTGVRTEAFF.